Below, 29 T cell receptor beta chains from the same sample are listed, as sequenced in a study of blood T cell repertoires in COVID-19. Sequencing was performed with immunoSEQ multiplex PCR; in TCRdb, only in-frame clones are kept and a portion is missing. Of approximately 100,000 clones listed, 70% to 90% are singletons. Sequences were obtained from peripheral blood. The source of these receptors is a human donor in a cohort sampled during active COVID-19.

The chain links TRBV7-2 to TRBJ2-2, with 9 bases lining up with TRBD1. The CDR3 length is 15 residues. Germline V lookup: CDR1 SGHTA, CDR2 FQGNSA. Losses at the gene ends were 4 bases for V and 0 bases for J; bases not matched to a gene: 0. The CDR3 DNA reads as TGTGCCAGCAGCTACAGGGGGCCGAACACCGGGGAGCTGTTTTTT. As protein: CASSYRGPNTGELFF.

The chain uses TRBV28 and TRBJ1-3, with D unresolved. The CDR3 has 12 amino acids. V lost 3 bases to trimming and J lost 6 bases, with 6 bases between them. Per germline, CDR1 MDHEN and CDR2 SYDVKM. Here the CDR3 DNA reads TGTGCCAGCAGTTTTGAGGAAAACACCATATATTTT. It yields the protein CASSFEENTIYF. Full variable domain (missing parts from reference TRBV28 and TRBJ1-3): DVKVTQSSRYLVKRTGEKVFLECVQDMDHENMFWYRQDPGLGLRLIYFSYDVKMKEKGDIPEGYSVSREKKERFSLILESASTNQTSMYLCASSFEENTIYFGEGSWLTVV.

V is TRBV20-1 and J is TRBJ1-2; D uncertain. The CDR3 loop spans 11 amino acids. Germline V CDR1 and CDR2: DFQATT, SNEGSKA (reference sequence). V dropped 3 bases and J dropped 4 bases, with 6 bases sitting between them. As DNA, the CDR3 is TGCAGTGCTAGTGACTTCTATGGCTACACCTTC. It is translated as CSASDFYGYTF.

Concerning this clone: Other DNA sequences within the sample encode an identical CDR3. In DNA, the CDR3 is TGTGCCAGCAGTTTACCGGGGAACACTGAAGCTTTCTTT. It is translated as CASSLPGNTEAFF. The rearrangement links TRBV28 to TRBJ1-1; no reliable D call. V shed 2 bases and J shed 1 base, with 5 bases lying between them. Germline lookup yields CDR1 MDHEN and CDR2 SYDVKM. This CDR3 spans 13 amino acids.

The rearrangement uses TRBV5-1 and TRBJ1-4, with a possible D match to TRBD1 (5 bases). V was shortened by 7 bases and J by 3 bases, with 13 bases between the two germline ends. This CDR3 region has 14 residues. Looked up from germline, CDR1 is SGHRS and CDR2 is YFSETQ. CDR3 amino acids: CASGLPGANEKLFF. The CDR3 coding sequence is TGCGCCAGCGGACTCCCGGGGGCTAATGAAAAACTGTTTTTT.

This clone was found many times. The identical CDR3 is also encoded by other nucleotide sequences in the sample. The CDR3 region is CASSLSGGSYEQYF. The CDR3 region has the DNA TGCGCCAGCAGCTTGTCTGGCGGTTCCTACGAGCAGTACTTC. The rearrangement joins TRBV5-1 to TRBJ2-7, with D uncertain. The CDR3 runs 14 residues. The V gene lost 1 base and the J gene lost 1 base, with 9 bases spanning the gap. Germline CDR1 reads SGHRS; CDR2 reads YFSETQ.

The chain uses TRBV6-5 and TRBJ2-3; perhaps TRBD1 as D (5 bases). The CDR3 extends over 15 amino acids. Trimming stripped 6 bases from V and 6 bases from J, with 19 bases between. Germline V gives CDR1 MNHEY, CDR2 SVGAGI. The CDR3 reads CASRTDNLGGDTQYF. The CDR3 coding sequence is TGTGCCAGCAGGACGGACAACCTCGGTGGTGATACGCAGTATTTT.

V gene TRBV7-2 combines with J gene TRBJ1-3; 8 bases agree with TRBD1. Germline V gives CDR1 SGHTA, CDR2 FQGNSA. Losses at the gene ends were 6 bases for V and 4 bases for J; bases not matched to a gene: 2. The CDR3 is 13 residues long. The CDR3 nucleotides read TGTGCCAGCAGTCGGGACAGGGGAAACACCATATATTTT. Protein: CASSRDRGNTIYF. Full variable domain (remainder filled in from reference TRBV7-2 and TRBJ1-3): GAGVSQSPSNKVTEKGKDVELRCDPISGHTALYWYRQSLGQGLEFLIYFQGNSAPDKSGLPSDRFSAERTGGSVSTLTIQRTQQEDSAVYLCASSRDRGNTIYFGEGSWLTVV.

This clone was detected once. J is TRBJ2-5 and V is TRBV2; 7 bases align to TRBD2. The CDR3 contains 14 residues. After removal of 5 bases from V and 1 base from J, the junction contained 4 bases not matched to a gene. From germline, CDR1 is SNHLY and CDR2 FYNNEI. CDR3 in DNA: TGTGCCAGCAGTCCCGGGACTACCCAAGAGACCCAGTACTTC. This translates into CASSPGTTQETQYF.

The chain is built from TRBV11-2 and TRBJ1-2; D is undetermined. With 0 bases removed from V and 0 bases from J, the gap between germline ends came to 8 bases. Germline V gene sequence: CDR1 SGHAT, CDR2 FQNNGV. The CDR3 spans 15 residues. CDR3 sequence reads: CASSLDGIPNYGYTF. CDR3 coding DNA: TGTGCCAGCAGCTTAGACGGGATCCCTAACTATGGCTACACCTTC.

The chain employs TRBV5-1 and TRBJ1-1; no reliable D call. This CDR3 spans 13 amino acids. V lost 1 base, J lost 1 base, and 5 bases lay in between. The germline V gene encodes CDR1 SGHRS and CDR2 YFSETQ. CDR3 in DNA: TGCGCCAGCAGCTTGAGACAGAACACTGAAGCTTTCTTT. It encodes CASSLRQNTEAFF.

The gene calls are TRBV7-3 and TRBJ1-1; 7 nucleotides line up with TRBD1. Trimming took 5 bases from V and 7 from J; bases not matched to a gene: 4. CDR1 is SGHTA and CDR2 is FQGTGA in the germline V gene. The CDR3 has 12 residues. The CDR3 is CASSGRTGEAFF. The CDR3 DNA reads as TGTGCCAGCAGCGGGCGGACAGGTGAAGCTTTCTTT.

The chain links TRBV3-1 (or the pseudogene TRBV3-2) to TRBJ2-7, with TRBD2 as a possible D gene (6 bases). Germline CDR1 reads LGHDT; CDR2 reads YNNKEL (reference sequence). Trimming stripped 2 bases from V and 4 bases from J, with 12 bases between. The CDR3 loop spans 14 amino acids. The CDR3 sequence: CASSQRRESYEQYF. CDR3 bases: TGTGCCAGCAGCCAACGCCGGGAGTCTTACGAGCAGTACTTC.

The chain combines TRBV4-1 with TRBJ1-3, with 8 bases that match TRBD1. The V and J ends lost 0 bases and 9 bases, in that order; junction bases with no gene match: 4. Looked up from germline, CDR1 is MGHRA and CDR2 is YSYEKL. The CDR3 loop spans 14 amino acids. CDR3: CASSQDRDRGTIYF. The CDR3 DNA sequence: TGCGCCAGCAGCCAAGATCGCGACAGGGGCACCATATATTTT.

This clone appeared once. The J gene is TRBJ2-3, the V gene TRBV7-2; no definite D call. Germline CDR1 SGHTA, CDR2 FQGNSA. CDR3 size: 13 residues. Trimming cost V 5 bases and J 2 bases, with 8 bases left between them. This chain's CDR3 is CASSVRNTDTQYF. CDR3 sequence (DNA): TGTGCCAGCAGCGTGCGGAACACAGATACGCAGTATTTT.

Details on this clone: The same CDR3 is also encoded by other DNA sequences in this sample. The chain is built from TRBV29-1 and TRBJ2-3; 10 bases match TRBD2. The CDR3 runs 14 residues. Trimming at V came to 6 bases and at J to 6 bases, leaving 9 bases not matched to a gene. CDR1 is SQVTM, CDR2 ANQGSEA, per germline. CDR3 residues: CSVDGAGGSDTQYF. In nucleotides, the CDR3 is TGCAGCGTAGATGGAGCGGGGGGGTCGGATACGCAGTATTTT.

This chain connects TRBV27 to TRBJ1-5, with D hard to call. Per the germline V gene, CDR1 is MNHEY and CDR2 is SMNVEV (reference sequence). V lost 5 bases and J 6 bases, leaving 11 bases between the germline ends. The CDR3 loop spans 13 amino acids. The CDR3 DNA is TGTGCCAGCAGTGCTACCAGAGGTCAGCCCCAGCATTTT. Encoded protein: CASSATRGQPQHF.

The chain uses TRBV7-2 and TRBJ2-1; D gene uncertain. Germline V gene data show CDR1 as SGHTA and CDR2 as FQGNSA. CDR3 length: 12 residues. V was clipped by 5 bases and J by 8 bases, with 10 bases between them. The CDR3 nucleotides read TGTGCCAGCAGCACGCAACTGGATGAGCAGTTCTTC. This translates into CASSTQLDEQFF.

This sequence joins TRBV15 and TRBJ1-1; no definite D call. Between the trimmed V and J ends, which lost 2 bases and 3 bases, there was a span of 13 bases. The length of the CDR3 is 15 residues. CDR1 LNHNV and CDR2 YYDKDF come from the germline V gene (reference sequence). The chain's CDR3 is CATSRNIIQDTEAFF. Written as DNA, the CDR3 is TGTGCCACCAGCAGAAATATAATTCAGGACACTGAAGCTTTCTTT.

The CDR3 reads CASSPAGGSYNEQFF. The CDR3 DNA follows: TGTGCCAGCAGCCCGGCGGGAGGCTCCTACAATGAGCAGTTCTTC. V is TRBV7-2 and J is TRBJ2-1, with 8 nucleotides matching TRBD2. J was trimmed by 0 bases and V by 5 bases; bases with no gene match: 3. The CDR3 has 15 amino acids. CDR1 and CDR2 from the germline V gene are SGHTA and FQGNSA.

This chain connects TRBV5-1 to TRBJ2-5; unclear D gene. V was cut by 3 bases and J by 2 bases, with 2 bases left in between. This CDR3 comprises 11 residues. Germline V gene data show CDR1 as SGHRS and CDR2 as YFSETQ. The CDR3 bases are TGCGCCAGCAGCTCGCAAGAGACCCAGTACTTC. It is translated as CASSSQETQYF.

The chain is built from TRBV15 and TRBJ1-5; D is undetermined. V dropped 1 base and J dropped 6 bases, with 13 bases sitting between them. The CDR3 loop spans 15 amino acids. Germline CDR1 reads LNHNV; CDR2 reads YYDKDF (reference sequence). The CDR3 DNA sequence: TGTGCCACCAGCAGAGGGACTGGGGTCAGTCAGCCCCAGCATTTT. It codes for CATSRGTGVSQPQHF.

V is TRBV2 and J is TRBJ1-5; 7 positions agree with TRBD1. This CDR3 spans 14 amino acids. Unmatched junction bases numbered 8, after V lost 7 bases and J lost 5 bases. The V gene's germline CDR1 is SNHLY and CDR2 FYNNEI. Here the CDR3 reads CASNPEQGDQPQHF. The CDR3 region has the DNA TGTGCCAGCAACCCGGAGCAGGGGGATCAGCCCCAGCATTTT.

This sequence joins TRBV30 and TRBJ1-5; D uncertain. The germline V gene encodes CDR1 GTSNPN and CDR2 SVGIG (reference sequence). The V and J ends lost 1 base and 2 bases respectively, with 9 bases between them. This CDR3 contains 14 residues. The CDR3 reads CAWSDMPGNQPQHF. The CDR3 region has the DNA TGTGCCTGGAGTGATATGCCAGGCAATCAGCCCCAGCATTTT.

There are a few counts of this clone. V and J are TRBV6-6 and TRBJ2-3; maybe TRBD2 (6 bases). V shed 7 bases and J shed 3 bases, with 17 bases lying between them. The CDR3 extends over 15 amino acids. Germline V lookup: CDR1 MNHNY, CDR2 SVGAGI (reference sequence). The CDR3 here is CASILYGSSTDTQYF. The CDR3 nucleotides read TGTGCCAGCATCCTGTACGGGAGTAGTACAGATACGCAGTATTTT.

This clone was detected only once. This chain connects TRBV7-3 to TRBJ2-2, with D possibly matching TRBD2 (5 bases). From germline, CDR1 is SGHTA and CDR2 FQGTGA. Trimming removed 0 bases at V and 5 bases at J, with 10 bases between. The CDR3 runs to 15 residues. The CDR3 region has the DNA TGTGCCAGCAGCTTAACCGGACTTAGGACCGGGGAGCTGTTTTTT. Protein: CASSLTGLRTGELFF.

The chain employs TRBV7-9 and TRBJ1-4, with D maybe TRBD1 (5 bases). V lost 3 bases and J 4 bases, leaving 15 bases between the germline ends. The CDR3 is made up of 16 amino acids. In germline, CDR1 is SEHNR, CDR2 FQNEAQ (reference sequence). CDR3 amino acids: CASSFVGDELNEKLFF. CDR3 in DNA: TGTGCCAGCAGCTTTGTAGGGGATGAGCTTAATGAAAAACTGTTTTTT.

The genes are TRBV5-4 and TRBJ1-5, with D maybe TRBD1 (5 bases). V lost 4 bases to trimming and J lost 6 bases, with 17 bases between them. Per germline, CDR1 SGHNT and CDR2 YYREEE (reference sequence). This CDR3 is built from 15 residues. In DNA form, the CDR3 reads TGTGCCAGCAGCGTAGGGGCAGGGCAGGGTCAGCCCCAGCATTTT. Its translation is CASSVGAGQGQPQHF. Using reference TRBV5-4 and TRBJ1-5 for the parts outside the CDR3, the full variable domain is ETGVTQSPTHLIKTRGQQVTLRCSSQSGHNTVSWYQQALGQGPQFIFQYYREEENGRGNFPPRFSGLQFPNYSSELNVNALELDDSALYLCASSVGAGQGQPQHFGDGTRLSIL.

This chain connects TRBV19 to TRBJ2-1; D is perhaps TRBD2 (7 bases). This CDR3 has 16 residues. With 5 bases removed from V and 8 bases from J, the gap between germline ends came to 22 bases. Germline lookup yields CDR1 LNHDA and CDR2 SQIVND (reference sequence). The CDR3 here is CASSGRGRGTRDEQFF. The CDR3 DNA reads TGTGCCAGTAGTGGGAGGGGGAGGGGAACTCGGGATGAGCAGTTCTTC.